These 21 T cell receptor beta chains share one sample of origin, sequenced in a study of T-cell memory formation after mild COVID-19. MiXCR, applied by TCRdb to the 5' RACE reads, yields one record per CDR3 protein. The sample holds around 450,000 distinct CDR3 sequences, 24% seen once. The sequencing sample was made of PBMCs or a T cell subset sorted from them (not recorded which). These receptor sequences come from an adult woman who had mild COVID-19 (a few samples of this study predate the infection). Cell type and time point are not known.

This clonotype occurred a few times. The rearrangement uses TRBV5-1 and TRBJ1-2; D uncertain. Germline CDR1 and CDR2: SGHRS and YFSETQ. The CDR3 loop spans 14 amino acids. The ends were cut back, 4 bases at V and 4 bases at J, with 14 bases in the middle. The CDR3 region has the DNA TGCGCCAGCAGCCCCTATGACACGGCCTATGGCTACACCTTC. Its translation: CASSPYDTAYGYTF.

The V call is TRBV6-6, the J call TRBJ1-2; 7 bases line up with TRBD1. Per the germline V gene, CDR1 is MNHNY and CDR2 is SVGAGI (reference sequence). Losses at the gene ends were 3 bases for V and 3 bases for J; bases not matched to a gene: 1. The CDR3 runs to 13 residues. The CDR3 region has the DNA TGTGCCAGCAGTTATGGACAGGACTATGGCTACACCTTC. Translation: CASSYGQDYGYTF.

This clonotype was found a few times. This sequence joins TRBV14 and TRBJ2-1, with D perhaps matching TRBD1 (5 bases). Trimming shortened V by 0 bases and J by 10 bases, and 10 bases separated the two germline ends. Looked up from germline, CDR1 is SGHDN and CDR2 is FVKESK. The CDR3 spans 13 residues. The CDR3 DNA reads TGTGCCAGCAGCCAAGAAGTATGGACAGAGCAGTTCTTC. Amino acids: CASSQEVWTEQFF.

Only a few counts were recorded for this clonotype. The chain combines TRBV4-3 with TRBJ2-5, with 10 bases aligning to TRBD2. The CDR3 totals 14 residues. The V gene end was trimmed by 0 bases and the J gene end by 10 bases; junction bases not matched to a gene: 5. Germline V gene lookup returns CDR1 LGHNA and CDR2 YSLEER. CDR3 residues: CASSQDPSGRRQYF. The CDR3 region has the DNA TGCGCCAGCAGCCAAGATCCTAGCGGGAGACGCCAGTACTTC.

There are many counts of this clonotype. The chain carries TRBV7-2 and TRBJ2-3; D may correspond to TRBD1 or TRBD2 (6 bases each). The CDR3 loop spans 15 amino acids. V shed 6 bases and J shed 0 bases, with 13 bases lying between them. CDR1 and CDR2 from the germline V gene are SGHTA and FQGNSA. The CDR3 nucleotides read TGTGCCAGCAGTCTAGGGGGGAGGAGCACAGATACGCAGTATTTT. This sequence encodes CASSLGGRSTDTQYF.

Only a few counts were recorded for this clonotype. The chain combines TRBV5-1 with TRBJ1-1; the D gene is possibly TRBD1 (6 bases). V shed 4 bases and J shed 6 bases, with 22 bases lying between them. The CDR3 is made up of 16 amino acids. Germline V lookup: CDR1 SGHRS, CDR2 YFSETQ. The CDR3 DNA reads TGCGCCAGCAGCGTCGCCCCGACAGGCCAGGGCGCTGAAGCTTTCTTT. Translation: CASSVAPTGQGAEAFF. The variable domain in full, with the rest retrieved from reference TRBV5-1 and TRBJ1-1, is KAGVTQTPRYLIKTRGQQVTLSCSPISGHRSVSWYQQTPGQGLQFLFEYFSETQRNKGNFPGRFSGRQFSNSRSEMNVSTLELGDSALYLCASSVAPTGQGAEAFFGQGTRLTVV.

Many counts were recorded for this clonotype. The chain couples TRBV12-3 or TRBV12-4 to TRBJ2-7, with 8 bases that match TRBD1. V gave up 4 bases and J gave up 4 bases; unmatched junction bases: 12. The CDR3 sequence is 16 residues long. The CDR3, as DNA: TGTGCCAGCAGTTCAACCCTGACAGGGGTGACGTACGAGCAGTACTTC. It yields the protein CASSSTLTGVTYEQYF.

The chain couples TRBV24-1 to TRBJ2-5; TRBD2 matches at 8 bases. Germline V gene lookup returns CDR1 KGHDR and CDR2 SFDVKD. The CDR3 has 14 amino acids. After removal of 9 bases from V and 3 bases from J, the junction contained 8 bases not matched to a gene. CDR3 DNA: TGTGCCACCCGGGAGGGGGGATCGAAAGAGACCCAGTACTTC. This codes for CATREGGSKETQYF.

This chain links TRBV7-9 with TRBJ2-1; TRBD2 aligns across 7 bases. Losses at the gene ends were 0 bases for V and 2 bases for J; bases not matched to a gene: 7. Germline loops: CDR1 SEHNR, CDR2 FQNEAQ (reference sequence). The CDR3 is 17 residues long. The chain's CDR3 is CASSLAQGSGAYNEQFF. The CDR3 nucleotides read TGTGCCAGCAGCTTAGCTCAAGGGAGCGGGGCCTACAATGAGCAGTTCTTC.

This clonotype was seen only once. V is TRBV12-3 or TRBV12-4 and J is TRBJ1-2, with 8 nucleotides matching TRBD1. The CDR3 spans 15 residues. V dropped 5 bases and J dropped 3; count of bases not matched to a gene: 8. The CDR3 DNA sequence: TGTGCCAGCAGTAGAACTACAGGGGGGGACTATGGCTACACCTTC. This sequence encodes CASSRTTGGDYGYTF.

This clonotype appeared many times. The chain is built from TRBV5-1 and TRBJ1-2, with 7 bases identical to TRBD1. The CDR3 consists of 13 residues. Losses at the gene ends were 2 bases for V and 4 bases for J; bases not matched to a gene: 2. Germline lookup yields CDR1 SGHRS and CDR2 YFSETQ. The CDR3 DNA follows: TGCGCCAGCAGCTTCGACAGGGCCTATGGCTACACCTTC. It is translated as CASSFDRAYGYTF.

The chain links TRBV13 to TRBJ1-2; D is perhaps TRBD1 (6 bases). The V end was cut by 0 bases, the J end by 12 bases, with 23 bases between. The CDR3 runs to 16 residues. CDR1 and CDR2 (germline): PRHDT, FYEKMQ (reference sequence). The CDR3 nucleotides are TGTGCCAGCAGCTTAGGCCAGGGGAGCCTTCTTGTTTGCAACACCTTC. Protein sequence: CASSLGQGSLLVCNTF.

This clonotype appeared a few times. The chain recombines TRBV5-1 with TRBJ1-2; a possible D gene is TRBD1 (5 bases). The CDR3 spans 14 residues. Germline V gene sequence: CDR1 SGHRS, CDR2 YFSETQ. The V and J ends lost 6 bases and 5 bases respectively, with 17 bases between them. The CDR3 region is CASKLAGQSYGYTF. CDR3 DNA sequence: TGCGCCAGCAAGCTCGCAGGGCAGTCTTATGGCTACACCTTC.

This chain uses TRBV5-1 with TRBJ2-7; 8 bases line up with TRBD1. The CDR3 spans 14 residues. Losses at the gene ends were 4 bases for V and 6 bases for J; bases not matched to a gene: 9. Germline CDR1 and CDR2: SGHRS and YFSETQ. CDR3 in DNA: TGCGCCAGCAGCAGATCCGGGACAGGAAGCGAGCAGTACTTC. Residues: CASSRSGTGSEQYF.

Only a few counts were recorded for this clonotype. The rearrangement joins TRBV6-5 to TRBJ2-7; D gene unclear. The CDR3 covers 11 residues. In germline, CDR1 is MNHEY, CDR2 SVGAGI. The V end lost 7 bases, the J end lost 3 bases, and 7 bases lay between the germline ends. The CDR3, as DNA: TGTGCCAGCAAAGGAAGCTACGAGCAGTACTTC. It codes for CASKGSYEQYF.

In its sample, this clonotype was seen many times. The chain is built from TRBV6-5 and TRBJ1-2; 7 positions match TRBD1. V gave up 6 bases and J gave up 7 bases; unmatched junction bases: 2. The CDR3 is 11 residues long. CDR1 is MNHEY and CDR2 is SVGAGI in the germline V gene. This CDR3 is CASRRQGGYTF. As DNA, the CDR3 is TGTGCCAGCAGGAGACAGGGTGGCTACACCTTC.

This clonotype was recorded a few times. V usage is TRBV30 and J usage is TRBJ2-1; the D gene is possibly TRBD2 (5 bases). CDR1 is GTSNPN and CDR2 is SVGIG in the germline V gene (reference sequence). The V end was cut by 7 bases, the J end by 7 bases, with 20 bases between. The CDR3 is made up of 14 amino acids. CDR3 protein: CALEWPSKGNEQFF. The CDR3 DNA is TGTGCCTTGGAGTGGCCTAGCAAAGGGAATGAGCAGTTCTTC.

V is TRBV5-1 and J is TRBJ2-1; 14 bases fit TRBD2. Germline CDR1 SGHRS, CDR2 YFSETQ. The CDR3 sequence is 16 residues long. The V gene end was trimmed by 3 bases and the J gene end by 6 bases; junction bases not matched to a gene: 5. In DNA form, the CDR3 reads TGCGCCAGCAGCTCCACCGGGACTAGCGGGGGCAATGAGCAGTTCTTC. It translates to CASSSTGTSGGNEQFF.

The chain recombines TRBV5-1 with TRBJ1-1; TRBD1 might be the D (6 bases). V was trimmed by 4 bases and J by 1 base, leaving 23 bases between them. Germline-derived CDR1 and CDR2 are SGHRS and YFSETQ. The CDR3 covers 18 residues. The CDR3 loop is CASSRPLPNQGTNTEAFF. The CDR3 coding sequence is TGCGCCAGCAGCCGGCCACTTCCAAACCAGGGGACGAACACTGAAGCTTTCTTT.

This clonotype has only a few counts. The V call is TRBV6-5, the J call TRBJ2-5; TRBD1 aligns across 7 bases. The CDR3 totals 16 residues. Trimming took 4 bases from V and 8 from J; bases not matched to a gene: 16. The germline V gene encodes CDR1 MNHEY and CDR2 SVGAGI. This chain's CDR3 is CASSSGTALPQGTQYF. As DNA, the CDR3 is TGTGCCAGCAGTTCCGGGACAGCCCTCCCGCAAGGCACCCAGTACTTC.

The J gene is TRBJ2-1, the V gene TRBV7-3; D gene ambiguous. Germline V lookup: CDR1 SGHTA, CDR2 FQGTGA. Trimming stripped 1 base from V and 5 bases from J, with 6 bases between. The CDR3 extends over 13 amino acids. CDR3 in DNA: TGTGCCAGCAGCTTAAGGGGAAACAATGAGCAGTTCTTC. Its translation: CASSLRGNNEQFF.